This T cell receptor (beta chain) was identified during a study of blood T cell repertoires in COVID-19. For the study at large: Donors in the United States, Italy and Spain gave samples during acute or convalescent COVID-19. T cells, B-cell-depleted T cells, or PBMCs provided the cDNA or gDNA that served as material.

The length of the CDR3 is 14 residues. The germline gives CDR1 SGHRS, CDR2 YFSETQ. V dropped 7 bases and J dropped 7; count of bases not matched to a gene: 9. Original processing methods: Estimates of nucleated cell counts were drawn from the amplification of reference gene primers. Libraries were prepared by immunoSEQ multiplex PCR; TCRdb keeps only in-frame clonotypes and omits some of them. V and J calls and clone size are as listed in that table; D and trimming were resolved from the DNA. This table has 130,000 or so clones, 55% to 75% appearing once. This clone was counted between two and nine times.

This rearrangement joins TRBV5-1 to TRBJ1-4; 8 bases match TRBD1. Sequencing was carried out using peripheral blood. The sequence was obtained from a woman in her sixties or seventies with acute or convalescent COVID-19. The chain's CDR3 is CASRWTGRGEKLFF. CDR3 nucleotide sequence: TGCGCCAGCCGATGGACAGGGCGGGGTGAAAAACTGTTTTTT. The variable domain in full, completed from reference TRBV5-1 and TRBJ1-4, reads KAGVTQTPRYLIKTRGQQVTLSCSPISGHRSVSWYQQTPGQGLQFLFEYFSETQRNKGNFPGRFSGRQFSNSRSEMNVSTLELGDSALYLCASRWTGRGEKLFFGSGTQLSVL.